The 16 T cell receptor beta chains listed next were all sequenced from one sample in a study of T-cell reconstitution after alpha-beta-depleted transplantation in children. Unique molecular identifiers were incorporated during preparation of the TCRbeta library. Each CDR3 protein gets one entry after TCRdb re-called the PCR reads with MiXCR. The sample consists of some 200,000 distinct CDR3 sequences, under 8.5% of them appearing once. The specimen comprised PBMCs, sampled before TCRalphabeta/CD19-depleted stem cell transplant. All receptors derive from a boy aged 2-9 years with acute lymphoblastic leukemia, due to receive a stem cell transplant.

The sample holds many counts of this clonotype. The chain is built from TRBV5-1 and TRBJ2-7; weak D call: TRBD2 (6 bases). Germline V gene sequence: CDR1 SGHRS, CDR2 YFSETQ. CDR3 length: 15 amino acids. V was cut by 5 bases and J by 6 bases, with 21 bases left in between. CDR3 in amino acids: CASSSGTYTPGEQYF. CDR3 coding DNA: TGCGCCAGCAGTTCAGGGACTTACACCCCCGGCGAGCAGTACTTC.

This clonotype was seen many times. V gene TRBV6-5 combines with J gene TRBJ2-2; 9 nucleotides agree with TRBD1. Trimming removed 6 bases from V and 1 base from J; junction bases left unmatched: 3. The length of the CDR3 is 15 residues. Germline V CDR1 and CDR2: MNHEY, SVGAGI. CDR3 residues: CASRSGQGNTGELFF. Here the CDR3 DNA reads TGTGCCAGCAGATCGGGACAGGGGAACACCGGGGAGCTGTTTTTT.

The J gene is TRBJ1-2, the V gene TRBV29-1, with TRBD1 matching over 8 bases. V dropped 0 bases and J dropped 7; count of bases not matched to a gene: 4. Germline loops: CDR1 SQVTM, CDR2 ANQGSEA. This CDR3 is 13 amino acids long. The CDR3 sequence: CSVEDRGPAGYTF. DNA for the CDR3: TGCAGCGTTGAAGACAGGGGGCCTGCTGGCTACACCTTC.

At least ten counts were recorded for this clonotype. V gene TRBV27 combines with J gene TRBJ2-3; D is ambiguous. CDR3 size: 12 residues. Germline CDR1 MNHEY, CDR2 SMNVEV (reference sequence). V was pared by 6 bases and J by 1 base, with 5 bases between. CDR3 residues: CASRRRTDTQYF. CDR3 sequence (DNA): TGTGCCAGCAGACGGCGCACAGATACGCAGTATTTT.

V is TRBV27 and J is TRBJ2-3; 9 bases are shared with TRBD2. The CDR3 spans 16 residues. Germline trimming cut 1 base from V and 5 bases from J; bases unmatched to any gene: 7. Germline V gene data show CDR1 as MNHEY and CDR2 as SMNVEV (reference sequence). The CDR3 here is CASSLLGGGAQDTQYF. CDR3 bases: TGTGCCAGCAGTTTATTAGGCGGGGGGGCCCAAGATACGCAGTATTTT.

This clonotype was counted ten times or more. This chain uses TRBV2 with TRBJ2-3, with TRBD2 matching 7 bases. This CDR3 has 18 amino acids. In germline, CDR1 is SNHLY, CDR2 FYNNEI. The V and J ends lost 4 bases and 1 base, in that order; junction bases with no gene match: 14. Here the CDR3 DNA reads TGTGCCAGCAGTGCGGCGGCGGGAGAGGGTTCCGGCACAGATACGCAGTATTTT. Translation gives CASSAAAGEGSGTDTQYF.

This clonotype was found many times. The gene calls are TRBV29-1 and TRBJ1-2; the match to TRBD1 covers 7 bases. Germline V gene data show CDR1 as SQVTM and CDR2 as ANQGSEA. The CDR3 runs 11 residues. The junction had 8 bases not matched to a gene; V was cut back by 4 bases and J by 12 bases. The CDR3 nucleotides read TGCAGCGTTGGGGGAGGGGGCGAGGACACCTTC. This sequence encodes CSVGGGGEDTF. The variable domain in full, with the rest retrieved from reference TRBV29-1 and TRBJ1-2, is SAVISQKPSRDICQRGTSLTIQCQVDSQVTMMFWYRQQPGQSLTLIATANQGSEATYESGFVIDKFPISRPNLTFSTLTVSNMSPEDSSIYLCSVGGGGEDTFGSGTRLTVV.

This clonotype was seen repeatedly, ten times or more. J is TRBJ2-7 and V is TRBV27, with TRBD1 identical over 8 bases. Germline trimming cut 4 bases from V and 4 bases from J; bases unmatched to any gene: 3. The CDR3 contains 13 residues. In germline, CDR1 is MNHEY, CDR2 SMNVEV (reference sequence). In DNA, the CDR3 is TGTGCCAGCAGTTCCGGACAGGGATACGAGCAGTACTTC. Residues: CASSSGQGYEQYF.

The genes are TRBV2 and TRBJ1-1, with TRBD1 matching 11 bases. The germline gives CDR1 SNHLY, CDR2 FYNNEI. Trimming removed 11 bases from V and 4 bases from J; junction bases left unmatched: 15. This CDR3 contains 16 residues. The CDR3 region is CASLDRGRKGGTEAFF. The CDR3 region has the DNA TGTGCCTCCTTGGACAGGGGGCGTAAGGGGGGCACTGAAGCTTTCTTT.

Comments on this clonotype: The junction departs from the called germline gene at one end, perhaps through a read error. The V and J genes are TRBV7-6 and TRBJ2-3; tentatively, D is TRBD2 (5 bases). This CDR3 is 14 amino acids long. The germline V gene has CDR1 SGHVS and CDR2 FNYEAQ. In nucleotides, the CDR3 is TGTGCCAGCAGCTTAGAAGCTAGCACCGATACGCAGTATTTT. It is translated as CASSLEASTDTQYF.

In this sample, this clonotype turned up many times. This chain links TRBV5-1 with TRBJ2-6, with a possible D match to TRBD1 (5 bases). The germline V gene has CDR1 SGHRS and CDR2 YFSETQ. The CDR3 runs 17 residues. V lost 5 bases to trimming and J lost 2 bases, with 17 bases between them. CDR3 amino acids: CASRPTMVGPGANVLTF. CDR3 in DNA: TGCGCCAGCAGGCCGACAATGGTGGGGCCTGGGGCCAACGTCCTGACTTTC.

This clonotype came up many times. V and J are TRBV20-1 and TRBJ1-4; tentatively, D is TRBD1 (6 bases). Trimming removed 5 bases from V and 13 bases from J, with 14 bases in between. This CDR3 spans 11 amino acids. The V gene's germline CDR1 is DFQATT and CDR2 SNEGSKA (reference sequence). The CDR3 sequence: CSAPLSGALFF. The CDR3 bases are TGCAGTGCTCCGCTTTCGGGGGCACTGTTTTTT.

This clonotype was seen ten or more times. The chain has TRBV28 and TRBJ1-2, with D possibly matching TRBD1 (6 bases). Per the germline V gene, CDR1 is MDHEN and CDR2 is SYDVKM. The CDR3 is 12 residues long. The V end lost 6 bases, the J end lost 8 bases, and 13 bases lay between the germline ends. CDR3 sequence (DNA): TGTGCCAGCAGATCAGGGGAGCGCGGCTACACCTTC. Its protein product is CASRSGERGYTF.

This clonotype was observed at least ten times. The genes are TRBV20-1 and TRBJ2-5; the match to TRBD2 covers 8 bases. V lost 3 bases, J lost 5 bases, and 14 bases stayed unmatched. Germline V lookup: CDR1 DFQATT, CDR2 SNEGSKA (reference sequence). There are 16 residues in the CDR3. CDR3 bases: TGCAGTGCTAGTAGTTCTTGGGCGGGGGGAATGGAGACCCAGTACTTC. The encoded protein is CSASSSWAGGMETQYF.

This clonotype was counted many times. The rearrangement joins TRBV27 to TRBJ2-5; D possibly matches TRBD1 or TRBD2 (5 bases each). This CDR3 is 15 amino acids long. Germline lookup yields CDR1 MNHEY and CDR2 SMNVEV (reference sequence). Trimming took 2 bases from V and 3 from J, leaving 13 bases between them. The CDR3 DNA sequence: TGTGCCAGCAGTTTAGGGGCGACTACTAAAGAGACCCAGTACTTC. Translation gives CASSLGATTKETQYF.

The sample holds many counts of this clonotype. V is TRBV28 and J is TRBJ2-5, with D possibly TRBD1 on 6 matching bases. Between the trimmed V and J ends, which lost 3 bases and 5 bases, there was a span of 16 bases. Germline V CDR1 and CDR2: MDHEN, SYDVKM. The CDR3 runs 15 residues. The CDR3 sequence is CASSFGQGGLETQYF. The CDR3 DNA is TGTGCCAGCAGTTTTGGACAAGGGGGATTGGAGACCCAGTACTTC.